This passage covers 30 T cell receptor beta chains from one sample sequenced in a study of vaccination and CD4 T cells after COVID-19. Cultured CD4+ T-cell DNA underwent Oncomine TCR Beta short-read sequencing. TCRdb reprocessed the PCR reads via MiXCR and lists one record per CDR3 protein. In the table there are about 11,000 distinct CDR3 sequences, over 40% of which are singletons. Treatment described: roughly ten-day PBMC culture with coronavirus spike peptide pools or control peptides (ViraFEST assay). These TCRs' antigens remain unknown. The specimen was cultured CD4+ T cells from blood, collected after SARS-CoV-2 vaccination. The receptors here all came from a human donor with COVID-19.

This chain links TRBV28 with TRBJ2-6; D call uncertain. Germline V gene sequence: CDR1 MDHEN, CDR2 SYDVKM. V lost 2 bases to trimming and J lost 2 bases, with 10 bases between them. The CDR3 consists of 16 residues. Here the CDR3 reads CASSLQNLTGANVLTF. The CDR3 DNA reads TGTGCCAGCAGTTTACAAAATTTAACTGGGGCCAACGTCCTGACTTTC.

This clonotype was seen a single time. This chain joins TRBV11-2 and TRBJ1-2, with no clear D. CDR1 and CDR2 (germline): SGHAT, FQNNGV. Deletions cut 5 bases from V and 8 bases from J, with 15 bases between. The CDR3 has 13 amino acids. CDR3 loop: CASSPDRFVGYTF. The CDR3 DNA sequence: TGTGCCAGCAGCCCCGACCGGTTTGTAGGCTACACCTTC.

This clonotype was counted between two and nine times. This chain links TRBV28 with TRBJ1-5; no definite D call. Trimming pared 6 bases from V and 7 bases from J, leaving 10 bases between. This CDR3 contains 12 residues. Germline CDR1 MDHEN, CDR2 SYDVKM. This CDR3 reads CASSVGAQPQHF. The DNA for the CDR3 is TGTGCCAGCAGCGTGGGAGCCCAGCCCCAGCATTTT.

The chain is built from TRBV24-1 and TRBJ1-4; D is uncertain. This CDR3 is built from 15 residues. V lost 4 bases to trimming and J lost 5 bases, with 13 bases between them. Germline V gene data show CDR1 as KGHDR and CDR2 as SFDVKD. In DNA, the CDR3 is TGTGCCACCAGTGACGCGACGGCCGAAAATGAAAAACTGTTTTTT. Encoded protein: CATSDATAENEKLFF.

The V gene is TRBV7-9, the J gene TRBJ2-3, with TRBD2 identical over 15 bases. Germline lookup yields CDR1 SEHNR and CDR2 FQNEAQ (reference sequence). This CDR3 has 19 residues. V dropped 4 bases and J dropped 3; count of bases not matched to a gene: 11. CDR3 DNA sequence: TGTGCCAGCAGCTACGGACTAGCGGGGGGGCCGATGTGGACAGATACGCAGTATTTT. Translated, it gives CASSYGLAGGPMWTDTQYF. Drawing the rest from reference TRBV7-9 and TRBJ2-3, the complete variable domain is DTGVSQNPRHKITKRGQNVTFRCDPISEHNRLYWYRQTLGQGPEFLTYFQNEAQLEKSRLLSDRFSAERPKGSFSTLEIQRTEQGDSAMYLCASSYGLAGGPMWTDTQYFGPGTRLTVL.

This clonotype was counted between two and nine times. This sequence joins TRBV6-1 and TRBJ2-2, with D unresolved. Germline loops: CDR1 MNHNS, CDR2 SASEGT. The germline V and J ends were trimmed by 7 bases and 5 bases, with 5 bases remaining between them. The CDR3 sequence is 11 residues long. The CDR3 nucleotides read TGTGCCAGCACCCTTACCGGGGAGCTGTTTTTT. The encoded protein is CASTLTGELFF.

The rearrangement links TRBV2 to TRBJ1-2, with D uncertain. Germline values: CDR1 SNHLY, CDR2 FYNNEI. This CDR3 region has 15 residues. Trimming took off 1 base at V and 4 bases at J, with 13 bases between the two ends. CDR3 amino acids: CASSEGRVLIYGYTF. For the CDR3, the DNA is TGTGCCAGCAGTGAAGGTAGAGTTCTAATCTATGGCTACACCTTC.

V is TRBV7-2 and J is TRBJ1-5, with 10 bases aligning to TRBD1. J lost 5 bases, V lost 5 bases, and 3 bases had no gene match. CDR3 size: 14 residues. Germline-derived CDR1 and CDR2 are SGHTA and FQGNSA. Here the CDR3 reads CASSVDRGHQPQHF. CDR3 in DNA: TGTGCCAGCAGCGTCGACAGGGGGCATCAGCCCCAGCATTTT. Supplemented by reference TRBV7-2 and TRBJ1-5, the full variable domain reads GAGVSQSPSNKVTEKGKDVELRCDPISGHTALYWYRQSLGQGLEFLIYFQGNSAPDKSGLPSDRFSAERTGGSVSTLTIQRTQQEDSAVYLCASSVDRGHQPQHFGDGTRLSIL.

Only one count was recorded for this clonotype. The V gene is TRBV28, the J gene TRBJ2-5; D is unclear. This CDR3 is 12 amino acids long. V dropped 6 bases and J dropped 4 bases, with 9 bases sitting between them. Germline V gene lookup returns CDR1 MDHEN and CDR2 SYDVKM. This CDR3 is CASRRPGETQYF. The CDR3 nucleotides read TGTGCCAGCAGGAGACCTGGAGAGACCCAGTACTTC.

This clonotype was seen only a few times. This chain uses TRBV7-8 with TRBJ1-5; D not resolved. CDR3 length equals 14 residues. V lost 5 bases and J 4 bases, leaving 12 bases between the germline ends. Germline lookup yields CDR1 SGHVS and CDR2 FQNEAQ. Here the CDR3 DNA reads TGTGCCAGCAGCCCATACATGGAGAATCAGCCCCAGCATTTT. Translation: CASSPYMENQPQHF.

This clonotype has a single count. V usage is TRBV5-4 and J usage is TRBJ2-1; 9 nucleotides agree with TRBD2. The V and J ends lost 1 base and 1 base, in that order; junction bases with no gene match: 3. Germline CDR1 SGHNT, CDR2 YYREEE (reference sequence). This CDR3 comprises 16 residues. In DNA, the CDR3 is TGTGCCAGCAGCTTGAGAGCGGGGGGATCCTACAATGAGCAGTTCTTC. As protein: CASSLRAGGSYNEQFF.

This sequence joins TRBV25-1 and TRBJ2-2, with 15 nucleotides matching TRBD2. There are 18 residues in the CDR3. After removal of 3 bases from V and 6 bases from J, the junction contained 8 bases not matched to a gene. Germline CDR1 reads MGHDK; CDR2 reads SYGVNS. The CDR3 DNA reads as TGTGCCAGCAGTGACCCCGGACTAGCGGGGGGGCCCGCCGGGGAGCTGTTTTTT. It is translated as CASSDPGLAGGPAGELFF. Complete variable domain (other parts from reference TRBV25-1 and TRBJ2-2): EADIYQTPRYLVIGTGKKITLECSQTMGHDKMYWYQQDPGMELHLIHYSYGVNSTEKGDLSSESTVSRIRTEHFPLTLESARPSHTSQYLCASSDPGLAGGPAGELFFGEGSRLTVL.

This clonotype appeared a few times. This chain connects TRBV11-2 to TRBJ1-2; 7 nucleotides align to TRBD1. The CDR3 spans 12 residues. Trimming cost V 3 bases and J 8 bases; bases outside gene matches: 3. The germline CDR1 and CDR2 sequences are SGHAT and FQNNGV. CDR3 sequence (DNA): TGTGCCAGCAGCTTCCGACAGGGAGGCTACACCTTC. This translates into CASSFRQGGYTF.

The chain uses TRBV6-5 and TRBJ2-1; possibly TRBD2 for D (5 bases). Germline V gene lookup returns CDR1 MNHEY and CDR2 SVGAGI. The CDR3 consists of 13 residues. Trimming cost V 2 bases and J 5 bases, with 7 bases left between them. In DNA form, the CDR3 reads TGTGCCAGCAGTTACCCGGGGAACAATGAGCAGTTCTTC. As protein: CASSYPGNNEQFF.

The chain carries TRBV27 and TRBJ2-3; 9 bases map to TRBD2. J lost 1 base, V lost 5 bases, and 7 bases had no gene match. Germline CDR1 is MNHEY and CDR2 is SMNVEV (reference sequence). The CDR3 is 16 amino acids. The CDR3 is CASSLLAGAGTDTQYF. CDR3 bases: TGTGCCAGCAGTCTCTTAGCGGGGGCAGGCACAGATACGCAGTATTTT.

The chain uses TRBV7-2 and TRBJ2-1; no reliable D call. Trimming took 3 bases from V and 8 from J, leaving 14 bases between them. This CDR3 region has 14 residues. Germline V CDR1 and CDR2: SGHTA, FQGNSA. The CDR3 spells CASSFMVNSDEQFF. The CDR3 region has the DNA TGTGCCAGCAGCTTCATGGTCAACTCAGATGAGCAGTTCTTC.

This clonotype was detected only a few times. The J gene is TRBJ1-2, the V gene TRBV7-9, with TRBD1 matching over 8 bases. CDR3 length: 14 amino acids. J lost 8 bases, V lost 0 bases, and 5 bases had no gene match. Germline V CDR1 and CDR2: SEHNR, FQNEAQ (reference sequence). The CDR3 spells CASSLATTGGGYTF. The CDR3 nucleotides read TGTGCCAGCAGCTTAGCGACCACAGGGGGGGGCTACACCTTC. Drawing the rest from reference TRBV7-9 and TRBJ1-2, the complete variable domain is DTGVSQNPRHKITKRGQNVTFRCDPISEHNRLYWYRQTLGQGPEFLTYFQNEAQLEKSRLLSDRFSAERPKGSFSTLEIQRTEQGDSAMYLCASSLATTGGGYTFGSGTRLTVV.

V is TRBV5-8 and J is TRBJ1-5; D perhaps matches TRBD1 (5 bases). The V and J ends lost 3 bases and 0 bases respectively, with 16 bases between them. The germline CDR1 and CDR2 sequences are SGHTS and YDEGEE. The CDR3 runs to 17 residues. CDR3 sequence: CASSSIPGGNSNQPQHF. The CDR3 nucleotides are TGTGCCAGCAGCTCCATCCCGGGGGGAAATAGCAATCAGCCCCAGCATTTT.

This rearrangement joins TRBV6-1 to TRBJ1-6, with TRBD1 as a possible D gene (5 bases). Trimming pared 6 bases from V and 7 bases from J, leaving 10 bases between. Germline lookup yields CDR1 MNHNS and CDR2 SASEGT. The CDR3 extends over 13 amino acids. CDR3 in DNA: TGTGCCAGCAGGCAGGGATGGAATTCACCCCTCCACTTT. It codes for CASRQGWNSPLHF.

This clonotype came up a few times. The chain combines TRBV20-1 with TRBJ1-5; perhaps TRBD1 as D (5 bases). Trimming took 4 bases from V and 6 from J, leaving 16 bases between them. The V gene's germline CDR1 is DFQATT and CDR2 SNEGSKA (reference sequence). This CDR3 has 14 residues. This CDR3 reads CSATRSGWGQPQHF. CDR3 coding DNA: TGCAGTGCTACGCGATCAGGGTGGGGTCAGCCCCAGCATTTT.

This chain joins TRBV5-1 and TRBJ1-1; D possibly corresponds to TRBD1 (6 bases). The V and J ends lost 2 bases and 1 base respectively, with 15 bases between them. There are 16 residues in the CDR3. Germline assignment: CDR1 SGHRS and CDR2 YFSETQ. The chain's CDR3 is CASSFYSTGWNTEAFF. The CDR3 DNA reads TGCGCCAGCAGCTTCTACTCTACAGGGTGGAACACTGAAGCTTTCTTT.

The chain couples TRBV9 to TRBJ1-3, with 7 bases lining up with TRBD1. V was pared by 3 bases and J by 4 bases, with 10 bases of the junction left unmatched. This CDR3 is 16 amino acids long. CDR1 SGDLS and CDR2 YYNGEE come from the germline V gene. Here the CDR3 reads CASSALRQGSGNTIYF. The CDR3 nucleotides are TGTGCCAGCAGCGCCCTAAGACAGGGCAGCGGAAACACCATATATTTT.

This clonotype has just a few counts. As DNA, the CDR3 is TGTGCCAGCTCACCCCGGGACAGGGTAGCCCCCGAGGCTTTCTTT. Its protein is CASSPRDRVAPEAFF. The chain is built from TRBV18 and TRBJ1-1; 9 bases fit TRBD1. The junction had 13 bases not matched to a gene; V was cut back by 3 bases and J by 11 bases. CDR3 length: 15 residues. Per germline, CDR1 KGHSH and CDR2 LQKENI.

The chain has TRBV6-1 and TRBJ1-1, with D uncertain. V lost 5 bases, J lost 3 bases, and 7 bases lay in between. Germline CDR1 and CDR2: MNHNS and SASEGT. The CDR3 is 12 residues long. Written as DNA, the CDR3 is TGTGCCAGCAGTCGACGAGACACTGAAGCTTTCTTT. It is translated as CASSRRDTEAFF.

This CDR3 is CASKRDRRETQYF. CDR3 bases: TGTGCCAGCAAGAGGGACAGGAGGGAGACCCAGTACTTC. V gene TRBV12-3 or TRBV12-4 combines with J gene TRBJ2-5, with 8 positions matching TRBD1. Trimming removed 7 bases from V and 5 bases from J; junction bases left unmatched: 6. CDR3 length equals 13 residues.

The chain recombines TRBV7-2 with TRBJ2-3; either TRBD1 or TRBD2 may supply D (5 bases each). CDR3 length equals 13 residues. Deletions cut 6 bases from V and 3 bases from J, with 10 bases between. Germline loops: CDR1 SGHTA, CDR2 FQGNSA. The CDR3, as DNA: TGTGCCAGCAGGGGGGTCCCAACAGATACGCAGTATTTT. Its protein product is CASRGVPTDTQYF.

This clonotype was observed a handful of times. In DNA form, the CDR3 reads TGCAGTGCTAGGCTAGCGGGGCAGAGCACAGATACGCAGTATTTT. This gives the protein CSARLAGQSTDTQYF. The chain couples TRBV20-1 to TRBJ2-3; 9 positions match TRBD2. The CDR3 totals 15 residues. Per germline, CDR1 DFQATT and CDR2 SNEGSKA (reference sequence). After removal of 3 bases from V and 0 bases from J, the junction contained 4 bases not matched to a gene.

The chain links TRBV19 to TRBJ1-2; perhaps TRBD1 as D (5 bases). Germline CDR1 reads LNHDA; CDR2 reads SQIVND (reference sequence). The CDR3 contains 12 residues. V lost 7 bases and J lost 7, with 13 bases in between. The CDR3 region has the DNA TGTGCCAGTACCCTAAGTGGGGGTGGCTACACCTTC. Translated: CASTLSGGGYTF.

The rearrangement uses TRBV2 and TRBJ1-2, with D maybe TRBD1 (6 bases). CDR1 SNHLY and CDR2 FYNNEI come from the germline V gene. There are 16 residues in the CDR3. Trimming pared 0 bases from V and 4 bases from J, leaving 15 bases between. In DNA form, the CDR3 reads TGTGCCAGCAGTGAAGCCGGGGTGCTAGGGGGCTATGGCTACACCTTC. Translating gives CASSEAGVLGGYGYTF. The variable domain in full, with the rest retrieved from reference TRBV2 and TRBJ1-2, is EPEVTQTPSHQVTQMGQEVILRCVPISNHLYFYWYRQILGQKVEFLVSFYNNEISEKSEIFDDQFSVERPDGSNFTLKIRSTKLEDSAMYFCASSEAGVLGGYGYTFGSGTRLTVV.

This clonotype was seen a few times. This chain links TRBV20-1 with TRBJ1-6; 8 bases are a match to TRBD1. V shed 6 bases, J shed 7 bases, and the junction held 14 bases outside the gene matches. Germline CDR1 and CDR2: DFQATT and SNEGSKA (reference sequence). The CDR3 is 16 amino acids. The CDR3 loop reads CSARAEQGAWNSPLHF. CDR3 bases: TGCAGTGCCCGCGCGGAGCAGGGGGCTTGGAATTCACCCCTCCACTTT.